This T cell receptor beta chain was sequenced during a study of cytomegalovirus exposure and HLA in healthy donors (dated 2017 in TCRdb). Broadly, across the study: In an earlier analysis of fewer than 750 of the donors, 276 Gb of sequence data and about 110 million unique TCR beta sequences from 150 million to 200 million T cells were reported. An early release covering roughly 600 HLA-typed donors comprised approximately 300 gigabases of sequencing data and approximately 80 million unique TCR sequences. Of the 300 to 500 genotyped donors, less than 85% were placed in the genetic ancestry cluster associated with self-reported Caucasian donors. The aim of the study was to test whether cataloging public T cell receptors could identify signatures of past pathogen exposure. The T cell repertoires of several hundred subjects were profiled by immunosequencing and related to cytomegalovirus serostatus. Along with the approximately 600-subject first cohort, a separate validation cohort of around 110 different subjects was used. To predict cytomegalovirus infection status, the study brought together high-throughput TCR immunosequencing, statistical association of individual TCRs with disease status, and machine learning. A later analysis re-examined previously published TCR beta repertoires from roughly 720 donors and added high-resolution HLA genotyping to investigate patterns of TCR occurrence. The later analysis used no new phenotypic data to find candidate immune exposures, relying instead on TCR beta sequences and their occurrence across donors. An earlier analysis of around 640 of the donors used high-throughput TCR beta sequencing to judge whether each TCR beta V gene segment behaved as functional or pseudogenic. Alongside the repertoire data, information on donor age, sex, ethnicity and CMV serostatus was compiled. Genome-wide SNP genotypes for about 65% of the roughly 670 donors were used in a later genetic analysis, which treated that subset as a discovery cohort. All discovery cohort repertoires had been generated using a single sequencing platform. HLA typing included class I and class II loci at four-digit resolution. The number of donors typed differed by locus, with about 629-630 for A, B, C, DRB1 and DQB1, roughly 550 for DQA1, 600 to 610 for DPA1, and some 470 for DPB1. Several DR-DQ haplotypes were treated as single units for association and clustering because of strong linkage in the cohort. Among some 400 genotyped donors of the cohort, an average of roughly 230,000 unique TCR beta nucleotide sequences was sequenced per donor, of which 15% to 20% were non-productive.

Overall results and qualifications from the work: In vitro tests confirmed that a few of the cytomegalovirus-associated TCR beta chains recognize cytomegalovirus antigens. In a later analysis, HLA-associated TCR beta chains were found to be more clonally expanded and to have lower generation probabilities than equally common non-associated chains. V-gene and J-gene trimming of TCR beta chains was associated with a missense DCLRE1C variant in a later genetic analysis, and the association was replicated in an independent cohort. The study listed 170 or so TCR beta chains as associated with cytomegalovirus. Because some donors lacked HLA typing at each locus, the association tests relied only on the typed subset. For the cohort, immune exposure information was limited to CMV serostatus. Because counts were too low, roughly 18 rarely observed V segments, including chromosome 9 orphons, were left out of the earlier analysis of 500 to 750 of the donors. The 87-base-pair reads could not distinguish some IMGT-functional V segments, including TRBV6-2 and TRBV6-3, so those segments were excluded. Specific HLA alleles were associated with 15,000 to 20,000 TCR beta sequences at a false discovery rate of 0.05 in a later analysis. It was suggested by the authors that the approach could potentially be generalized to other disease states and immunological phenotypes. In a later genetic analysis, fewer N-insertions in productive TCRs were reported among donors in an Asian-associated ancestry cluster than the approximately 670-donor mean. A further reported finding was that TCR beta sequences accurately predicted the HLA-A and HLA-B alleles for most subjects in the first cohort. The presence/absence analyses assumed that sequencing depth was roughly uniform across donors, and that assumption may not be true. A later analysis reported that several top co-occurrence clusters appeared linked to parvovirus B19, influenza, CMV and Epstein-Barr virus. According to a later analysis, TCR association rates differed among HLA loci, with DRB1 alleles showing the most associated TCRs and HLA-C alleles showing the fewest. When HLA alleles, especially DR and DQ, strongly co-occurred, attributing TCR associations to individual alleles was difficult. A cluster of highly shared sequence variants was judged likely to be a technical artifact of the sequencing pipeline. In an earlier analysis of over 550 of the donors, most TCR beta V segments were observed in productive rearrangements about 87% or about 30% of the time, broadly matching IMGT annotations. In this cohort, only TCR beta chains were sequenced, and detectable features were limited by the absence of alpha or paired-chain data. In both the original and validation cohorts, the classifier was reported to diagnose cytomegalovirus status with high specificity and sensitivity. Correlated functional status among segregating V segments might reflect linkage disequilibrium, but an unknown experimental factor could not be ruled out. Across donors, most TCR sequences were observed very rarely, whereas some public TCRs were present in many individuals. Most CMV-associated TCR beta chains appeared to be HLA-restricted in a later analysis, and the HLA associations seemed to be driven largely by CMV exposure.

V is trimmed back by 5 bases and J by 11 bases, and the junction contains 13 bases that no gene match accounts for. CDR1 is given as SGHAT and CDR2 as FQNNGV, both from the germline V gene. Its CDR3 holds 15 amino acids, cysteine through phenylalanine. CDR3 DNA only is kept here, 45 bases in frame from base 1. Points on this clone: No cognate antigen has been identified for it. Base quality data are lacking; no much larger clone is found one base away.

Libraries were constructed by the immunoSEQ multiplex PCR assay. For the multiplex PCR, a mixture combining 60 forward primers for TCR Vbeta segments and 13 reverse primers for TCR Jbeta segments was used. A multiplex PCR assay on genomic DNA amplified the CDR3 region of rearranged TCR beta genes. The Illumina HiSeq System was used to sequence the amplified TCR beta libraries as 87-base-pair reads. From the authors' description of their analysis: Across the 666 repertoires, a later analysis counted approximately 83 million unique TCR beta chains, approximately 12 million of which were shared by at least two donors. A nearest-neighbor algorithm error-corrected the raw reads and collapsed the reads into unique sequences, merging closely related sequences to remove PCR and sequencing errors. CDR3 sequences were aligned to IMGT reference sequences to assign V, D and J gene segments. For a sequence to be retained, a match of at least six nucleotides was required to both a V gene segment and a J gene segment. Rearrangements were called productive when the CDR3 lacked stop codons and stayed in frame with V and J; all others were non-productive. Following IMGT convention, CDR3 was defined as the stretch from the second conserved V-encoded cysteine up to the conserved J-encoded phenylalanine. Sequences without an unambiguous match to a single V gene segment were excluded from the earlier analysis of about 600 of the donors. An earlier analysis of 500 to 700 of the donors classified V segments as functional when productive rearrangements were above 56.7% and as segregating when the standard deviation between donors was above 5%. A statistical classification framework was built for diagnosing cytomegalovirus status from the catalog of TCR beta chain sequences. In a later analysis, TCR nucleotide sequences were compared against IMGT/GENE-DB human TR gene sequences so that V and J genes could be assigned. The TCRdist pipeline was used in a later analysis to assign CDR3 sequences and most-parsimonious VDJ recombination scenarios. In a later analysis, each TCR beta chain was defined by its CDR3 amino acid sequence together with its V-gene family, and reads lacking a unique V-gene family were excluded. In a later analysis, 550 to 650 highly shared, low-generation-probability nucleotide sequences were removed to address suspected cross-contamination and a sequencing artifact. A later analysis calculated a clonal expansion index for each public chain from normalized within-repertoire ranks of inferred template counts. In a later analysis, generation probabilities were computed with a VDJ recombination model fitted to out-of-frame rearrangements, and the resulting probabilities were checked against IGoR. In a later analysis, hypergeometric tests were used to score TCR-TCR, TCR-HLA and TCR-CMV co-occurrence, with a repertoire-size bias correction applied to TCR pairs. False discovery rates were estimated in a later analysis by permuting HLA or CMV assignments 20 times. In a later analysis, co-occurring TCRs were grouped using DBSCAN, and TCRdist sequence similarity was added for clustering within HLA-allele-positive subsets. For co-occurrence clustering, repertoires with fewer than 30,000 or more than 120,000 public chains were excluded, along with 4 to 6 repertoires with anomalous nucleotide sharing. Sourced from immuneACCESS, this table was stored by TCRdb with only in-frame sequences that have V and J called. A share of the clones is absent; for the studies checked, an unresolved V gene accounts for under half, and the remainder has no known explanation. V and J calls and clone size are copied from that table; D and trimming were computed from the DNA. Recorded for this sample are approximately 110,000 clones; approximately 80% of them occurred a single time. The ten largest clones capture 3.7% of the sample.

In total, 630 or so healthy bone marrow donors made up the cohort. Cohort members were all nominally healthy when sampled, although unrecorded immune exposures were likely present. Of the 600 to 750 cohort members, around 290 had a positive CMV serostatus and 352 had a negative one, while no CMV serostatus was recorded for the donor. Every donor gave a peripheral blood sample, and the peripheral blood mononuclear cells from that sample were used for TCR beta sequencing. The Qiagen DNeasy Blood Extraction Kit was used to extract genomic DNA from the blood cell samples. Recombination joined TRBV11-2 with TRBJ1-1; TRBD1 aligns with 11 central bases. The sequence was obtained from a human donor in good health. Material for sequencing was PBMCs. The CDR3: CASSVEEVGTGGAFF. The base sequence is TGTGCCAGCAGCGTCGAGGAGGTCGGGACAGGGGGGGCTTTCTTT.